This record looks at one TCR beta chain sequence and its context. The antigen is not known. This specimen comes from a study of cytomegalovirus exposure and HLA in healthy donors. Study-wide results and caveats: Most sequenced TCRs were rare (though some public TCRs occurred in many donors).

The PCR made use of 60 Vbeta and 13 Jbeta primers. Some clones are missing from TCRdb's copy, which holds only in-frame ones; the method was immunoSEQ multiplex PCR. The profile shows 210,000 or so clones, approximately 80% of them singletons. J gave up 3 bases and V 5 bases, and 4 bases lay outside the gene matches. The CDR3 covers 15 residues. The V gene's germline CDR1 is SEHNR and CDR2 FQNEAQ (reference sequence). The chain is built from TRBV7-9 and TRBJ2-3, with 11 nucleotides matching TRBD2. This clonotype was sampled from a woman between 50 and 59 years old in good health and CMV-seropositive. Sequencing used PBMCs. The CDR3 DNA follows: TGTGCCAGCAGCATTAGCGGGGGGGCAACAGATACGCAGTATTTT. It translates to CASSISGGATDTQYF.